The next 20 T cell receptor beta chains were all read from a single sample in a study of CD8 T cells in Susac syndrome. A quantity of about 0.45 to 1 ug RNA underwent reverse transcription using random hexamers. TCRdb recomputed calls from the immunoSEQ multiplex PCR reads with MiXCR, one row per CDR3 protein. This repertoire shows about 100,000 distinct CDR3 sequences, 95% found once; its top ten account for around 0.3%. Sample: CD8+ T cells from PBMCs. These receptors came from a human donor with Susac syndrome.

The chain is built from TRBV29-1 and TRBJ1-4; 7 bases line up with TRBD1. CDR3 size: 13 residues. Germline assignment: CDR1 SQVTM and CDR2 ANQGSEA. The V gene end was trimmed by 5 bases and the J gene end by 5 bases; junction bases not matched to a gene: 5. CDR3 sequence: CSVRDSENEKLFF. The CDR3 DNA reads TGCAGCGTTCGGGACAGCGAGAATGAAAAACTGTTTTTT.

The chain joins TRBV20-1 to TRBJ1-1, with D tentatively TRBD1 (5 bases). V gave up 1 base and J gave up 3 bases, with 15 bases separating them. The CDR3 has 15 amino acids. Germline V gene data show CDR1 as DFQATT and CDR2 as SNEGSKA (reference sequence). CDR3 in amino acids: CSARAAGKGDTEAFF. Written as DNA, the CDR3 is TGCAGTGCTAGAGCCGCCGGGAAAGGGGACACTGAAGCTTTCTTT.

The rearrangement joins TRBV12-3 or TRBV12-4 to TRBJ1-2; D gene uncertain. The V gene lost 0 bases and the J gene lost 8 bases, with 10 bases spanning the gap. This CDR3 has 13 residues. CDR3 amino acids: CASSLARGGGYTF. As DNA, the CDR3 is TGTGCCAGCAGTTTAGCGCGGGGTGGGGGCTACACCTTC.

CDR3 residues: CSVAGDRGGYEQYF. The CDR3 region has the DNA TGCAGCGTGGCTGGAGACAGGGGGGGTTACGAGCAGTACTTC. This chain uses TRBV29-1 with TRBJ2-7; 9 positions match TRBD1. The CDR3 is 14 amino acids. Germline trimming cut 6 bases from V and 4 bases from J; bases unmatched to any gene: 10. Germline CDR1 and CDR2: SQVTM and ANQGSEA.

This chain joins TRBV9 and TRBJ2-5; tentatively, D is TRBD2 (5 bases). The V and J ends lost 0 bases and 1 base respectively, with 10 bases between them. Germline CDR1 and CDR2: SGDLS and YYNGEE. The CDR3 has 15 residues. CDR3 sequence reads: CASSVGGGPQETQYF. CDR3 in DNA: TGTGCCAGCAGCGTAGGAGGCGGGCCCCAAGAGACCCAGTACTTC.

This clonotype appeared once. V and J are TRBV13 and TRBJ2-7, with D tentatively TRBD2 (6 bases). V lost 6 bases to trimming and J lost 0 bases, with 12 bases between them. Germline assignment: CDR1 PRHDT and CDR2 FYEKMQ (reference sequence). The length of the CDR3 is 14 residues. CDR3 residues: CASSMGGSSYEQYF. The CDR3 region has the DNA TGTGCCAGCAGTATGGGGGGAAGCTCCTACGAGCAGTACTTC.

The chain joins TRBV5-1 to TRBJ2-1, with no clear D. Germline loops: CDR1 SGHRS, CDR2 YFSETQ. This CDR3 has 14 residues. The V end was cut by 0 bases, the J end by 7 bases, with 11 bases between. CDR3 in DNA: TGCGCCAGCAGCTTGGAACGGGTCGGGAATGAGCAGTTCTTC. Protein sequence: CASSLERVGNEQFF. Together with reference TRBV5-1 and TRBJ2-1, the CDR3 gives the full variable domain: KAGVTQTPRYLIKTRGQQVTLSCSPISGHRSVSWYQQTPGQGLQFLFEYFSETQRNKGNFPGRFSGRQFSNSRSEMNVSTLELGDSALYLCASSLERVGNEQFFGPGTRLTVL.

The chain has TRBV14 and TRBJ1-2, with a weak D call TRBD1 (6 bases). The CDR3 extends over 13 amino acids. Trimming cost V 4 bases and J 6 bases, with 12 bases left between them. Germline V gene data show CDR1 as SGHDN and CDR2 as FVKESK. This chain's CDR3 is CASSRIQGDGYTF. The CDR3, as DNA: TGTGCCAGCAGCCGAATACAGGGCGATGGCTACACCTTC.

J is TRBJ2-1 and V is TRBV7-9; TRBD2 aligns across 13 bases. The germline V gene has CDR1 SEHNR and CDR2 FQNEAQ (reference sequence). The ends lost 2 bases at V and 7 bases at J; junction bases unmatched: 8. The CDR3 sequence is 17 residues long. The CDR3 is CASSLRVGLAGANEQFF. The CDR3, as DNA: TGTGCCAGCAGCTTACGGGTCGGACTAGCGGGAGCTAATGAGCAGTTCTTC. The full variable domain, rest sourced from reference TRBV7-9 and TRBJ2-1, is DTGVSQNPRHKITKRGQNVTFRCDPISEHNRLYWYRQTLGQGPEFLTYFQNEAQLEKSRLLSDRFSAERPKGSFSTLEIQRTEQGDSAMYLCASSLRVGLAGANEQFFGPGTRLTVL.

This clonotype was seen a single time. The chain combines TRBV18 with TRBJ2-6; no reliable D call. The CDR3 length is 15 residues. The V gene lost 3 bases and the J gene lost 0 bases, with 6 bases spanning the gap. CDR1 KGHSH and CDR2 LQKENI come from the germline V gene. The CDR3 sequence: CASSPASSGANVLTF. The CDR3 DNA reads TGTGCCAGCTCACCGGCCAGCTCTGGGGCCAACGTCCTGACTTTC.

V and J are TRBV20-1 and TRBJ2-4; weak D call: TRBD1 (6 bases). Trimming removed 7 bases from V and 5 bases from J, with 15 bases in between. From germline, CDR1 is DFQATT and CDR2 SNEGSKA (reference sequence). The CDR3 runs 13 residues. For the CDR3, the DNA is TGCAGTGGCGCCCTGGGACAAGAAAACATTCAGTACTTC. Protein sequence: CSGALGQENIQYF.

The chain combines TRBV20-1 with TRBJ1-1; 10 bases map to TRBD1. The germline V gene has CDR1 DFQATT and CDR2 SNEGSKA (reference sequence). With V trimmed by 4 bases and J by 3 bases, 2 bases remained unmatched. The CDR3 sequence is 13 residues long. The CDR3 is CSAKGTGDTEAFF. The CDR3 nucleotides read TGCAGTGCTAAAGGGACAGGGGACACTGAAGCTTTCTTT.

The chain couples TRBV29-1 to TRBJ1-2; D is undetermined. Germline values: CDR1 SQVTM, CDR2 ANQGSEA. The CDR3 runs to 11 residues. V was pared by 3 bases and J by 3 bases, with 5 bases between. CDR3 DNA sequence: TGCAGCGTTGACAGTTACTATGGCTACACCTTC. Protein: CSVDSYYGYTF.

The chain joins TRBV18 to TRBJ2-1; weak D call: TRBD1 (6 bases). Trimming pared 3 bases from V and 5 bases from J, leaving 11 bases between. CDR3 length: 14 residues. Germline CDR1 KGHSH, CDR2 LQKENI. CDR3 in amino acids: CASSPGQNNNEQFF. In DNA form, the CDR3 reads TGTGCCAGCTCACCTGGACAGAATAACAATGAGCAGTTCTTC.

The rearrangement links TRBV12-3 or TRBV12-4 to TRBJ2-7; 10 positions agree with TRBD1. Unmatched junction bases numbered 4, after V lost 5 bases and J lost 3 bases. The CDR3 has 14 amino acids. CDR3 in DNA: TGTGCCAGCAGTGCGGGACAGGGGTTCTACGAGCAGTACTTC. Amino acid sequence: CASSAGQGFYEQYF.

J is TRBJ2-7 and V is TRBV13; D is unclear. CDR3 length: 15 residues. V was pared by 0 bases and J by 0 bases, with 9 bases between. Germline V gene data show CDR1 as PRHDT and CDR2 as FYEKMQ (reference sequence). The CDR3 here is CASSLGLPLSYEQYF. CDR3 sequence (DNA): TGTGCCAGCAGCTTAGGTCTCCCCCTCTCCTACGAGCAGTACTTC.

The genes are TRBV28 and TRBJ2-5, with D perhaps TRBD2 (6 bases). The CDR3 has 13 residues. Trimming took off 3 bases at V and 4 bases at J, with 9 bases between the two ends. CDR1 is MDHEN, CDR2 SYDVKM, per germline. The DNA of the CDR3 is TGTGCCAGCAGTTTCCGGGAGACAGAGACCCAGTACTTC. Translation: CASSFRETETQYF.

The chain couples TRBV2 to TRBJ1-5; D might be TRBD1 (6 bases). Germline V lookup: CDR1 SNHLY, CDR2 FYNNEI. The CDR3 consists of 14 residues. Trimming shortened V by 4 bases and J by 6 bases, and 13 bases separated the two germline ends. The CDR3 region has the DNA TGTGCCAGCAGTGGGGGGGCGGTGAGTCAGCCCCAGCATTTT. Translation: CASSGGAVSQPQHF.

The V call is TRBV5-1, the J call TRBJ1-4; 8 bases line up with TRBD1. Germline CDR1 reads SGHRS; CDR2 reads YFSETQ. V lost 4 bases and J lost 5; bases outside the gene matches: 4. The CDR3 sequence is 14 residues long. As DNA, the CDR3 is TGCGCCAGCAGCAGGGGACAGGAGAATGAAAAACTGTTTTTT. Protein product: CASSRGQENEKLFF.

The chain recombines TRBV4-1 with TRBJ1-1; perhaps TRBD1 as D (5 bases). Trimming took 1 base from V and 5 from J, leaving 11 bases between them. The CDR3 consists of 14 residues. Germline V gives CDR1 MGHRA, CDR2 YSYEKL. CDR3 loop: CASSQGGAGTEAFF. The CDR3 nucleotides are TGCGCCAGCAGCCAAGGAGGGGCGGGAACTGAAGCTTTCTTT.